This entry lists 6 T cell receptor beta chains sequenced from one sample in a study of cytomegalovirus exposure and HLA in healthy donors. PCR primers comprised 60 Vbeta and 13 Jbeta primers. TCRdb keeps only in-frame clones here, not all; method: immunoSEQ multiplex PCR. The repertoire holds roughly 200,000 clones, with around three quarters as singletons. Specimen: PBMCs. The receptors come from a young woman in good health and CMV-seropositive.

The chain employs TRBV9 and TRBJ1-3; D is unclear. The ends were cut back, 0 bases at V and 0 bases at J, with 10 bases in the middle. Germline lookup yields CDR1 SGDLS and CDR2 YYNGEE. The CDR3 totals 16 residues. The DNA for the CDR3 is TGTGCCAGCAGCGTAGGGTCCCAGTACTCTGGAAACACCATATATTTT. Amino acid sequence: CASSVGSQYSGNTIYF.

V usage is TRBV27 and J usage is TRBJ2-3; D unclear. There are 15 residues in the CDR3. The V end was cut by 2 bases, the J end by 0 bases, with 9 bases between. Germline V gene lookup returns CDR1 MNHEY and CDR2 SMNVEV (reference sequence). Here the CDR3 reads CASSLRDPSTDTQYF. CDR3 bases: TGTGCCAGCAGTTTACGCGATCCTAGCACAGATACGCAGTATTTT.

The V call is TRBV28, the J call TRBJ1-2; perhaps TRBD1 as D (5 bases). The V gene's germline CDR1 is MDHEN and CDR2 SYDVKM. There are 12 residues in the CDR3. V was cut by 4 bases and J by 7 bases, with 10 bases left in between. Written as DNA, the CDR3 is TGTGCCAGCAGTTACCCGGGGGGTGGCTACACCTTC. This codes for CASSYPGGGYTF.

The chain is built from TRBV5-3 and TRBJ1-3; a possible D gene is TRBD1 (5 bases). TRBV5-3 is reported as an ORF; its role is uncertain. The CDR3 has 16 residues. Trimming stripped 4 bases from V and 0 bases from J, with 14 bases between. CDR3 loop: CARSGAGTGSGNTIYF. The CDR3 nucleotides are TGTGCCAGAAGCGGGGCCGGAACGGGCTCTGGAAACACCATATATTTT.

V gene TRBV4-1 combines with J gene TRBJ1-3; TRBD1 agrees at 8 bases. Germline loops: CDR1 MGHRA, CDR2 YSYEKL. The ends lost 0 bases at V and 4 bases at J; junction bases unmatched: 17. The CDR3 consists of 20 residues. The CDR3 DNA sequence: TGCGCCAGCAGCCAAGATCTGGGCGGACAGGGTGGTCTAGGGGGAAACACCATATATTTT. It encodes CASSQDLGGQGGLGGNTIYF.

The CDR3 here is CASRLVWSCPQYF. Here the CDR3 DNA reads TGTGCAAGTCGCTTAGTATGGAGTTGTCCGCAGTATTTT. The V gene is TRBV12-2, the J gene TRBJ2-3; the D call of TRBD2 is as the table states it, not checked on the DNA. TRBV12-2 is a pseudogene. CDR3 length equals 13 residues.